This T cell receptor beta chain was sequenced for a study of blood T cell repertoires in COVID-19. Sequencing was performed with immunoSEQ multiplex PCR; in TCRdb, only in-frame clones are kept and a portion is missing. In the table there are approximately 260,000 clones, roughly 89% of which are singletons. Germline V gene sequence: CDR1 SGHNT, CDR2 YENEEA. With V trimmed by 3 bases and J by 5 bases, 5 bases remained unmatched. This CDR3 contains 15 residues. The V call is TRBV11-3, the J call TRBJ2-5, with TRBD2 matching over 11 bases. The sequence came from a woman in her sixties who had recovered from COVID-19. Sample: PBMCs or T cells enriched from blood (not recorded which). This CDR3 is CASSFGSGGVETQYF. The CDR3 nucleotides read TGTGCCAGCAGCTTTGGTAGCGGGGGGGTGGAGACCCAGTACTTC. Full variable domain (outside the CDR3, taken from reference TRBV11-3 and TRBJ2-5): EAGVVQSPRYKIIEKKQPVAFWCNPISGHNTLYWYLQNLGQGPELLIRYENEEAVDDSQLPKDRFSAERLKGVDSTLKIQPAELGDSAVYLCASSFGSGGVETQYFGPGTRLLVL.